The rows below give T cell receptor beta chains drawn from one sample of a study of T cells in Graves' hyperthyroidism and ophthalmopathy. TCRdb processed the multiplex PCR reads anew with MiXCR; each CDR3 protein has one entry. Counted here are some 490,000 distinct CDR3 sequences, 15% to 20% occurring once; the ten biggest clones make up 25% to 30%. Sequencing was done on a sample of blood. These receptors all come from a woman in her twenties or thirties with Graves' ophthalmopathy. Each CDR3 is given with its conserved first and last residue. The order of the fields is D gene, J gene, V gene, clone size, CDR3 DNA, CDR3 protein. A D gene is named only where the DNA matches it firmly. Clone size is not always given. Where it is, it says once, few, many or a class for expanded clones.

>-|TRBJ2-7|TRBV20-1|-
TGCAGTGTTCTCCGGCCAGCCGTTACCTACGAGCAGTACTTC
CSVLRPAVTYEQYF
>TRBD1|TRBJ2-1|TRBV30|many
TGTGCCTGGACCCGGGACAGAAAAAATGAGCAGTTCTTC
CAWTRDRKNEQFF
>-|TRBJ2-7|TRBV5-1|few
TGCGCCAGCAGCCAATCTGAAGGGGGACTCCACGAACCCCGGGAGCAGTACTTC
CASSQSEGGLHEPREQYF
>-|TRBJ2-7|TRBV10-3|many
TGTGCCATCAGCGAAACAGGGAGTACCGAGCAGTACTTC
CAISETGSTEQYF
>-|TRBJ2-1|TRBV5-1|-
TGCGCCAGCAGCTTGCCGGGAGACAATGAGCAGTTCTTC
CASSLPGDNEQFF
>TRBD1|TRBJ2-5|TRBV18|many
TGTGCCAGCTCACCACGGAAGGGGGCCGGTGAGACCCAGTACTTC
CASSPRKGAGETQYF
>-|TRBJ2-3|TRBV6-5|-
TGTGCCAGCAGTTACGTGGGAGTGACCACAGATACGCAGTATTTT
CASSYVGVTTDTQYF
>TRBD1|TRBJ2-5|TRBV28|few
TGTGCCAGCAGAGGACAGGGGGCCGAGGAAGAGACCCAGTACTTC
CASRGQGAEEETQYF
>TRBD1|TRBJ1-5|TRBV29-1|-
TGCAGCGTTGGGGGGACAGGGAATCAGCCCCAGCATTTT
CSVGGTGNQPQHF
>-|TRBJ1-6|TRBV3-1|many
TGTGCCAGCAGCCAAGGTATAGGCACAGCACCCCTCCACTTT
CASSQGIGTAPLHF